One sample yielded the 18 T cell receptor beta chains listed below, sequenced in a study of T cell responses to AZD1222 COVID-19 vaccine. Data came from immunoSEQ multiplex PCR; TCRdb stores just in-frame clones and leaves some out. The data contain about 110,000 clones, around 87% of them singletons. This specimen was peripheral blood, taken on day 0 of AZD1222 vaccination. The source is an adult in good health.

The J gene is TRBJ2-3, the V gene TRBV10-3; D unresolved. The CDR3 spans 14 residues. Germline lookup yields CDR1 ENHRY and CDR2 SYGVKD. The V end lost 3 bases, the J end lost 7 bases, and 14 bases lay between the germline ends. CDR3 amino acids: CAISESSGENTQYF. The DNA for the CDR3 is TGTGCCATCAGTGAATCATCCGGCGAAAATACGCAGTATTTT.

Written as DNA, the CDR3 is TGTGCCTGGAACAGGGCTGGGAATTCACCCCTCCACTTT. It codes for CAWNRAGNSPLHF. The chain uses TRBV30 and TRBJ1-6; D is possibly TRBD1 (6 bases). Germline lookup yields CDR1 GTSNPN and CDR2 SVGIG (reference sequence). The V and J ends lost 4 bases and 7 bases respectively, with 11 bases between them. This CDR3 is 13 amino acids long.

This clone appeared a few times. The J gene is TRBJ2-1, the V gene TRBV18; a possible D gene is TRBD2 (6 bases). V dropped 5 bases and J dropped 7 bases, with 9 bases sitting between them. The CDR3 covers 12 residues. The germline gives CDR1 KGHSH, CDR2 LQKENI. CDR3 sequence: CASSVGGNEQFF. The CDR3 DNA sequence: TGTGCCAGCTCAGTGGGGGGAAATGAGCAGTTCTTC. Looking up the rest from reference TRBV18 and TRBJ2-1 gives the full variable domain: NAGVMQNPRHLVRRRGQEARLRCSPMKGHSHVYWYRQLPEEGLKFMVYLQKENIIDESGMPKERFSAEFPKEGPSILRIQQVVRGDSAAYFCASSVGGNEQFFGPGTRLTVL.

J is TRBJ1-2 and V is TRBV19; D not resolved. The CDR3 is made up of 13 amino acids. CDR1 and CDR2 (germline): LNHDA, SQIVND (reference sequence). V lost 3 bases and J lost 7, with 12 bases in between. The CDR3 DNA reads TGTGCCAGTAGTATTCCGGGAGTTAGTGGCTACACCTTC. This codes for CASSIPGVSGYTF.

DNA for the CDR3: TGTGCCAGCAGCGTAATAGCGGCAAGCACAGATACGCAGTATTTT. This codes for CASSVIAASTDTQYF. V usage is TRBV9 and J usage is TRBJ2-3; D may be TRBD2 (6 bases). In germline, CDR1 is SGDLS, CDR2 YYNGEE. The ends were cut back, 1 base at V and 0 bases at J, with 9 bases in the middle. CDR3 length: 15 residues.

The V call is TRBV4-3, the J call TRBJ1-5, with a possible D match to TRBD1 (6 bases). The CDR3 has 16 amino acids. The V and J ends lost 3 bases and 2 bases respectively, with 14 bases between them. Germline CDR1 reads LGHNA; CDR2 reads YSLEER. CDR3: CASSQNRVLGNQPQHF. CDR3 DNA sequence: TGCGCCAGCAGCCAGAACAGGGTTCTTGGCAATCAGCCCCAGCATTTT.

The V gene is TRBV24-1, the J gene TRBJ2-3, with TRBD2 matching over 11 bases. This CDR3 is 15 amino acids long. The J segment lost 4 bases and the V segment lost 6 bases, leaving 5 bases of the junction unmatched. Germline V lookup: CDR1 KGHDR, CDR2 SFDVKD. CDR3 nucleotide sequence: TGTGCCACCAGTCTTAGCGGGGGGGCTCCAGATACGCAGTATTTT. As protein: CATSLSGGAPDTQYF.

The chain employs TRBV7-2 and TRBJ2-3; weak D call: TRBD2 (5 bases). With 1 base removed from V and 0 bases from J, the gap between germline ends came to 8 bases. This CDR3 contains 15 residues. The germline V gene has CDR1 SGHTA and CDR2 FQGNSA. CDR3 in DNA: TGTGCCAGCAGCTTAGGCGGGCCAAGCACAGATACGCAGTATTTT. Its translation is CASSLGGPSTDTQYF.

The V call is TRBV7-8, the J call TRBJ2-5, with D perhaps being TRBD1 or TRBD2 (6 bases each). There are 16 residues in the CDR3. Trimming took 5 bases from V and 2 from J, leaving 18 bases between them. Germline V gives CDR1 SGHVS, CDR2 FQNEAQ. In DNA, the CDR3 is TGTGCCAGCAGCCCTATTGGGGGGCGGTGGCAAGAGACCCAGTACTTC. It yields the protein CASSPIGGRWQETQYF.

The V gene is TRBV9, the J gene TRBJ1-1, with no clear D. CDR1 and CDR2 from the germline V gene are SGDLS and YYNGEE. Deletions cut 2 bases from V and 0 bases from J, with 11 bases between. CDR3 size: 15 residues. CDR3 sequence: CASSVSGHMNTEAFF. CDR3 nucleotides: TGTGCCAGCAGCGTGAGCGGGCACATGAACACTGAAGCTTTCTTT.

This clone has only one observation. This chain connects TRBV5-1 to TRBJ2-3, with TRBD2 matching 7 bases. Trimming removed 0 bases from V and 0 bases from J; junction bases left unmatched: 4. Germline V lookup: CDR1 SGHRS, CDR2 YFSETQ. The CDR3 sequence is 16 residues long. This chain's CDR3 is CASSLESRGSTDTQYF. The CDR3 region has the DNA TGCGCCAGCAGCTTGGAATCGCGGGGGAGCACAGATACGCAGTATTTT.

The V and J genes are TRBV2 and TRBJ2-2; a possible D gene is TRBD2 (5 bases). The V end was cut by 1 base, the J end by 6 bases, with 9 bases between. CDR1 and CDR2 from the germline V gene are SNHLY and FYNNEI. This CDR3 is built from 14 residues. The DNA of the CDR3 is TGTGCCAGCAGTGAAGGGCGGGTGGCCGGGGAGCTGTTTTTT. Translation: CASSEGRVAGELFF.

The table lists this clone with a few counts. The same CDR3 also results from other DNA sequences found in this sample. The rearrangement uses TRBV19 and TRBJ2-1; D is unresolved. Trimming stripped 4 bases from V and 5 bases from J, with 3 bases between. Per the germline V gene, CDR1 is LNHDA and CDR2 is SQIVND (reference sequence). This CDR3 is built from 11 residues. The CDR3 nucleotides read TGTGCCAGTAGTAGCAACAATGAGCAGTTCTTC. Residues: CASSSNNEQFF.

The V and J genes are TRBV28 and TRBJ1-4; D gene uncertain. V dropped 10 bases and J dropped 4 bases, with 10 bases sitting between them. The CDR3 consists of 12 residues. Per the germline V gene, CDR1 is MDHEN and CDR2 is SYDVKM. CDR3 DNA sequence: TGTGCCACCGCGGGGTTTAATGAAAAACTGTTTTTT. Its protein product is CATAGFNEKLFF.

Only one count was recorded for this clone. The chain has TRBV5-4 and TRBJ2-7, with D tentatively TRBD1 (6 bases). Germline V gene sequence: CDR1 SGHNT, CDR2 YYREEE (reference sequence). CDR3 length equals 16 residues. Trimming stripped 4 bases from V and 2 bases from J, with 19 bases between. The CDR3 region is CASSPRKTGSTYEQYF. In nucleotides, the CDR3 is TGTGCCAGCAGCCCCCGAAAAACAGGGAGTACCTACGAGCAGTACTTC.

The chain carries TRBV3-1 (or the pseudogene TRBV3-2) and TRBJ2-4; 8 bases map to TRBD1. CDR1 and CDR2 from the germline V gene are LGHDT and YNNKEL (reference sequence). J was trimmed by 2 bases and V by 6 bases; bases with no gene match: 3. The CDR3 has 14 residues. The CDR3 protein is CASRGTGSKNIQYF. CDR3 DNA sequence: TGTGCCAGCAGGGGGACAGGTTCCAAAAACATTCAGTACTTC.

The rearrangement links TRBV4-1 to TRBJ1-2; unclear D gene. Germline V lookup: CDR1 MGHRA, CDR2 YSYEKL. Trimming stripped 0 bases from V and 4 bases from J, with 6 bases between. The CDR3 has 13 residues. CDR3 bases: TGCGCCAGCAGCCAAGAATTTTCCTATGGCTACACCTTC. This sequence encodes CASSQEFSYGYTF.

The chain is built from TRBV6-6 and TRBJ1-1; D remains ambiguous. This CDR3 has 15 amino acids. Germline V gene sequence: CDR1 MNHNY, CDR2 SVGAGI (reference sequence). Trimming removed 2 bases from V and 1 base from J, with 11 bases in between. The CDR3 sequence is CASSYGSHTNTEAFF. CDR3 bases: TGTGCCAGCAGTTACGGTTCACATACGAACACTGAAGCTTTCTTT.